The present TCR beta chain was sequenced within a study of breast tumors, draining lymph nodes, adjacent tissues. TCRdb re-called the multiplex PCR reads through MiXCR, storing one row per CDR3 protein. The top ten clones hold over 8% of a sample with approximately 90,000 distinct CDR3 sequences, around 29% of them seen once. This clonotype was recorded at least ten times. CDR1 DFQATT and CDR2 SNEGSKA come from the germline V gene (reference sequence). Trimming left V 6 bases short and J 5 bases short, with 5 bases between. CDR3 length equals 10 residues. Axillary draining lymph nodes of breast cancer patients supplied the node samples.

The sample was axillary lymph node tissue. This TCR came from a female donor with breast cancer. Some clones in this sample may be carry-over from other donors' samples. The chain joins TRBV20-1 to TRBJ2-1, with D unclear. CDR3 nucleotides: TGCAGTGCCCAGAACAATGAGCAGTTCTTC. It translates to CSAQNNEQFF.